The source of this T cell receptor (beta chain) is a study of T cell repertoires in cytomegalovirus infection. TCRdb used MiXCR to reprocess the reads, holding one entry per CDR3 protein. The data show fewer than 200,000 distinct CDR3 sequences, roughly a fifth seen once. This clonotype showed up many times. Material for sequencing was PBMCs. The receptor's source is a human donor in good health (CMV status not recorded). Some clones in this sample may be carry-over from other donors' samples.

CDR3 amino acids: CASSPGQVNEKLFF. The CDR3, as DNA: TGTGCCAGCAGCCCGGGACAGGTTAATGAAAAACTGTTTTTT. The chain has TRBV7-9 and TRBJ1-4, with TRBD1 matching 8 bases. J lost 4 bases, V lost 5 bases, and 3 bases had no gene match. The CDR3 contains 14 residues. Germline V lookup: CDR1 SEHNR, CDR2 FQNEAQ (reference sequence).